This T cell receptor beta chain was captured in a study of T cells in tuberculosis. Assay: immunoSEQ multiplex PCR; the TCRdb copy retains only in-frame clones and omits some. This sample has roughly 40,000 clones; 95% occur once, and the top ten carry 3% to 4%. Trimming cost V 3 bases and J 3 bases; bases outside gene matches: 10. Germline V gene lookup returns CDR1 SGHRS and CDR2 YFSETQ. CDR3 size: 16 residues. This clonotype was sampled from a donor aged 10 to 29 with latent tuberculosis or without tuberculosis infection. This chain connects TRBV5-1 to TRBJ1-2; TRBD1 matches at 8 bases. Sequenced input: PBMCs. CDR3 residues: CASSWGQASLDYGYTF. DNA of the CDR3: TGCGCCAGCAGCTGGGGACAGGCTAGCCTGGACTATGGCTACACCTTC.